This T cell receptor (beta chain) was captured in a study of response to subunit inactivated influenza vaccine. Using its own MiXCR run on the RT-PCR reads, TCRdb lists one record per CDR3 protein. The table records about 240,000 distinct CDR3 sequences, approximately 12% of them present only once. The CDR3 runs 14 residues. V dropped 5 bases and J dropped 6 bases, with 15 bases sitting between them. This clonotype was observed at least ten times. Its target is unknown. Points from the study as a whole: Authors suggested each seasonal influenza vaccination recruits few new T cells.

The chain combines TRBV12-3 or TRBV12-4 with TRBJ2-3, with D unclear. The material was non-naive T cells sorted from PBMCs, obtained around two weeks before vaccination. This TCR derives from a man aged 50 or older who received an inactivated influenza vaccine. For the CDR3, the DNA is TGTGCCAGCAGTCGGCCGGGTGCCCCGGATACGCAGTATTTT. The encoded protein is CASSRPGAPDTQYF.